Below, 21 T cell receptor beta chains from the same sample are listed, as sequenced in a study of blood T cell repertoires in COVID-19. Using immunoSEQ multiplex PCR, the repertoire was profiled, and TCRdb retains in-frame clones only, with some absent. The sample has 240,000 or so clones; roughly 86% are singletons. The specimen was peripheral blood. The receptors derive from a woman aged 25 to 39 who had recovered from COVID-19.

V is TRBV3-1 (or the pseudogene TRBV3-2) and J is TRBJ2-7; 9 bases match TRBD2. The CDR3 runs to 16 residues. CDR1 is LGHDT, CDR2 YNNKEL, per germline (reference sequence). V gave up 6 bases and J gave up 6 bases; unmatched junction bases: 15. CDR3 in amino acids: CASRNSGSGRVAEQYF. The CDR3 bases are TGTGCCAGCAGAAATAGCGGGAGCGGACGAGTGGCCGAGCAGTACTTC.

The chain joins TRBV6-5 to TRBJ1-4; no clear D. The CDR3 is 14 amino acids. Germline loops: CDR1 MNHEY, CDR2 SVGAGI. V was shortened by 5 bases and J by 3 bases, with 10 bases between the two germline ends. Here the CDR3 DNA reads TGTGCCAGCAGTCTATCCTTTTCTAATGAAAAACTGTTTTTT. This translates into CASSLSFSNEKLFF.

The chain uses TRBV10-3 and TRBJ1-5; a possible D gene is TRBD1 (5 bases). This CDR3 is built from 14 residues. Deletions cut 6 bases from V and 7 bases from J, with 16 bases between. Germline CDR1 reads ENHRY; CDR2 reads SYGVKD. The CDR3, as DNA: TGTGCCATCAGCGACAGATCGGCCCAACAGCCCCAGCATTTT. Protein sequence: CAISDRSAQQPQHF.

The CDR3 DNA sequence: TGTGCCAGCAGTGAAGAGTTGCAGGGGGCGACTGAAGCTTTCTTT. It is translated as CASSEELQGATEAFF. The chain couples TRBV2 to TRBJ1-1; 8 bases match TRBD1. Germline values: CDR1 SNHLY, CDR2 FYNNEI. CDR3 length: 15 amino acids. V trimming: 1 base; J trimming: 5 bases; junction bases outside the gene matches: 6. Looking up the rest from reference TRBV2 and TRBJ1-1 gives the full variable domain: EPEVTQTPSHQVTQMGQEVILRCVPISNHLYFYWYRQILGQKVEFLVSFYNNEISEKSEIFDDQFSVERPDGSNFTLKIRSTKLEDSAMYFCASSEELQGATEAFFGQGTRLTVV.

This clone has only a few counts. The sample contains more than one DNA sequence encoding this CDR3. The chain links TRBV5-1 to TRBJ2-7, with D possibly matching TRBD1 (6 bases). V lost 1 base, J lost 4 bases, and 9 bases lay in between. Germline V gives CDR1 SGHRS, CDR2 YFSETQ. The CDR3 covers 13 residues. The CDR3 loop is CASSLTGSYEQYF. In nucleotides, the CDR3 is TGCGCCAGCAGCTTGACAGGGTCGTACGAGCAGTACTTC.

This clone was counted once. V and J are TRBV30 and TRBJ1-1; the D is unclear. CDR3 size: 11 residues. Per the germline V gene, CDR1 is GTSNPN and CDR2 is SVGIG (reference sequence). V was cut by 3 bases and J by 0 bases, with 2 bases left in between. CDR3 amino acids: CAWSMNTEAFF. The DNA of the CDR3 is TGTGCCTGGAGCATGAACACTGAAGCTTTCTTT.

The V call is TRBV7-9, the J call TRBJ1-2, with 8 positions matching TRBD1. Germline V gene sequence: CDR1 SEHNR, CDR2 FQNEAQ (reference sequence). J lost 0 bases, V lost 4 bases, and 10 bases had no gene match. This CDR3 contains 17 residues. CDR3 nucleotides: TGTGCCAGCAGCTCTCGGACAGGGAAAAGGGCTAACTATGGCTACACCTTC. Translation gives CASSSRTGKRANYGYTF.

The rearrangement uses TRBV6-1 and TRBJ1-1; no definite D call. V lost 1 base and J 5 bases, leaving 8 bases between the germline ends. Germline values: CDR1 MNHNS, CDR2 SASEGT. The CDR3 runs to 13 residues. CDR3: CASSEEGGTEAFF. CDR3 in DNA: TGTGCCAGCAGTGAAGAGGGAGGGACTGAAGCTTTCTTT.

The chain carries TRBV7-2 and TRBJ2-3, with a possible D match to TRBD1 (6 bases). The CDR3 is 15 amino acids. Trimming removed 1 base at V and 1 base at J, with 9 bases between. CDR1 is SGHTA, CDR2 FQGNSA, per germline. This chain's CDR3 is CASSLGGRGTDTQYF. DNA for the CDR3: TGTGCCAGCAGCTTAGGGGGGCGGGGCACAGATACGCAGTATTTT. The full variable domain, completed using reference TRBV7-2 and TRBJ2-3, is GAGVSQSPSNKVTEKGKDVELRCDPISGHTALYWYRQSLGQGLEFLIYFQGNSAPDKSGLPSDRFSAERTGGSVSTLTIQRTQQEDSAVYLCASSLGGRGTDTQYFGPGTRLTVL.

V is TRBV3-1 (or the pseudogene TRBV3-2) and J is TRBJ1-5, with D hard to call. Per germline, CDR1 LGHDT and CDR2 YNNKEL (reference sequence). The CDR3 loop spans 15 amino acids. Trimming left V 1 base short and J 1 base short, with 8 bases between. CDR3 bases: TGTGCCAGCAGCCAAGGGCCACAAAGCAATCAGCCCCAGCATTTT. Protein: CASSQGPQSNQPQHF.

The chain combines TRBV5-1 with TRBJ2-5, with a possible D match to TRBD1 (5 bases). V lost 4 bases to trimming and J lost 4 bases, with 17 bases between them. CDR3 size: 15 residues. Germline values: CDR1 SGHRS, CDR2 YFSETQ. CDR3 sequence (DNA): TGCGCCAGCAGCGTGGACACAAACCAACCAGAGACCCAGTACTTC. Protein: CASSVDTNQPETQYF.

This chain links TRBV27 with TRBJ2-7; TRBD1 agrees at 9 bases. This CDR3 region has 15 residues. J gave up 5 bases and V 0 bases, and 5 bases lay outside the gene matches. Per germline, CDR1 MNHEY and CDR2 SMNVEV (reference sequence). The CDR3 is CASSLSTGGFDEQYF. CDR3 bases: TGTGCCAGCAGTTTATCCACAGGGGGCTTCGACGAGCAGTACTTC.

The chain recombines TRBV4-1 with TRBJ1-2, with 7 bases that match TRBD1. The CDR3 spans 13 residues. The V segment lost 2 bases and the J segment 10 bases; nucleotides outside the gene matches: 7. Germline CDR1 reads MGHRA; CDR2 reads YSYEKL. CDR3 in DNA: TGCGCCAGCAGCCAACCACAGGGACAGATCTACACCTTC. Translation gives CASSQPQGQIYTF.

The chain has TRBV5-8 and TRBJ1-5; TRBD1 agrees at 7 bases. Unmatched junction bases numbered 4, after V lost 2 bases and J lost 2 bases. The CDR3 consists of 15 residues. Germline assignment: CDR1 SGHTS and CDR2 YDEGEE. The CDR3 sequence is CASSLEGARNQPQHF. The CDR3 coding sequence is TGTGCCAGCAGCTTAGAGGGGGCGCGCAATCAGCCCCAGCATTTT.

J is TRBJ1-3 and V is TRBV6-1, with a weak D call TRBD1 (6 bases). This CDR3 is 15 amino acids long. Germline assignment: CDR1 MNHNS and CDR2 SASEGT. The ends were cut back, 2 bases at V and 2 bases at J, with 10 bases in the middle. The CDR3 region is CASSETGIAGNTIYF. In DNA form, the CDR3 reads TGTGCCAGCAGTGAAACAGGGATCGCTGGAAACACCATATATTTT.

The CDR3 spells CAKTGRAGNTIYF. CDR3 bases: TGTGCCAAAACAGGGCGCGCTGGAAACACCATATATTTT. The chain has TRBV30 and TRBJ1-3, with D maybe TRBD1 (6 bases). Per germline, CDR1 GTSNPN and CDR2 SVGIG (reference sequence). V dropped 8 bases and J dropped 2 bases, with 13 bases sitting between them. CDR3 size: 13 residues.

The J gene is TRBJ1-6, the V gene TRBV11-2; 7 positions match TRBD1. Trimming at V came to 0 bases and at J to 4 bases, leaving 0 bases not matched to a gene. The CDR3 runs 15 residues. Germline loops: CDR1 SGHAT, CDR2 FQNNGV. This CDR3 reads CASSLETGYNSPLHF. Written as DNA, the CDR3 is TGTGCCAGCAGCTTAGAGACAGGGTATAATTCACCCCTCCACTTT.

V and J are TRBV5-1 and TRBJ2-3; D gene uncertain. V lost 1 base to trimming and J lost 0 bases, with 9 bases between them. The germline V gene encodes CDR1 SGHRS and CDR2 YFSETQ. The CDR3 is made up of 15 amino acids. The CDR3 region has the DNA TGCGCCAGCAGCTTGTCACTTACTAGCACAGATACGCAGTATTTT. Its protein product is CASSLSLTSTDTQYF.

The J gene is TRBJ1-4, the V gene TRBV29-1; D not resolved. The CDR3 totals 13 residues. Germline V gives CDR1 SQVTM, CDR2 ANQGSEA. V was clipped by 7 bases and J by 0 bases, with 9 bases between them. DNA of the CDR3: TGCAGCGCCGTAGATGCAACTAATGAAAAACTGTTTTTT. Protein product: CSAVDATNEKLFF.

The rearrangement joins TRBV5-1 to TRBJ1-4; maybe TRBD1 (5 bases). The CDR3 is 13 amino acids. V shed 1 base and J shed 8 bases, with 9 bases lying between them. Germline CDR1 and CDR2: SGHRS and YFSETQ. The CDR3 nucleotides are TGCGCCAGCAGCTTGACCTGGGGCGAAAAACTGTTTTTT. Amino acids: CASSLTWGEKLFF.

The chain links TRBV7-9 to TRBJ1-3, with D perhaps matching TRBD1 (5 bases). The ends were cut back, 6 bases at V and 0 bases at J, with 15 bases in the middle. Looked up from germline, CDR1 is SEHNR and CDR2 is FQNEAQ (reference sequence). The CDR3 is made up of 16 amino acids. CDR3 protein: CASSIELGGSGNTIYF. CDR3 DNA sequence: TGTGCCAGCAGTATAGAGTTGGGGGGCTCTGGAAACACCATATATTTT.